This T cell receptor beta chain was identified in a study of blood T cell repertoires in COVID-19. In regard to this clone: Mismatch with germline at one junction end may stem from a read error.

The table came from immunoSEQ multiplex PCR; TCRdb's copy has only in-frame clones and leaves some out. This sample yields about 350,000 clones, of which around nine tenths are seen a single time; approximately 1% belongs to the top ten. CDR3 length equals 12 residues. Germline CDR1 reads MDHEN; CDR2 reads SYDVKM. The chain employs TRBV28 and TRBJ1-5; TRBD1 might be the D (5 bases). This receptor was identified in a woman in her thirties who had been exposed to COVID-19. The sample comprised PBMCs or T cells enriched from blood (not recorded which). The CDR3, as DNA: TGTGCCGGCAGGGCTAGGAATCAGCCCCAGCATTTT. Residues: CAGRARNQPQHF.